A selection of T cell receptor beta chains follows, all from one sample in a study of cytomegalovirus exposure and HLA in healthy donors. Profiled with immunoSEQ multiplex PCR; TCRdb holds only in-frame clones, not every one. The table has around 170,000 clones, roughly 80% seen once. The sample comprised PBMCs. These TCRs come from a male donor in good health and CMV-seronegative. CDR3s include the opening cysteine and the closing phenylalanine or tryptophan. A D gene is named only where the DNA matches it firmly. Where a row states a size, it is once, few, many or the class of an expanded clone; other rows omit it.

D	V	size	length	J	CDR3	DNA
TRBD1	TRBV7-2	once	19	TRBJ1-2	CASSYNGQGAYRLNYGYTF	TGTGCCAGCAGCTATAACGGACAGGGAGCTTACCGGCTAAACTATGGCTACACCTTC
.	TRBV18	.	14	TRBJ1-1	CASSPVSGRGEAFF	TGTGCCAGCTCACCGGTTTCAGGGAGGGGTGAAGCTTTCTTT
TRBD1	TRBV9	.	14	TRBJ2-7	CASSPTTGFIDKYF	TGTGCCAGCAGCCCAACGACAGGGTTCATTGATAAGTACTTC
.	TRBV18	.	15	TRBJ2-5	CASSPEQGRSETQYF	TGTGCCAGCTCGCCAGAACAGGGCCGCTCGGAGACCCAGTACTTC
TRBD1	TRBV10-3	.	15	TRBJ1-3	CAIQPTGAFGNTIYF	TGTGCCATCCAACCGACAGGGGCTTTCGGAAACACCATATATTTT
.	TRBV7-9	.	14	TRBJ2-2	CASSLIPNTGELFF	TGTGCCAGCAGCTTAATCCCAAACACCGGGGAGCTGTTTTTT
.	TRBV4-3	.	13	TRBJ1-5	CASSQDEVQPQHF	TGCGCCAGCAGCCAAGATGAGGTTCAGCCCCAGCATTTT
.	TRBV30	.	15	TRBJ1-5	CAWSPGVIGNQPQHF	TGTGCCTGGAGTCCAGGGGTTATTGGAAATCAGCCCCAGCATTTT
TRBD2	TRBV4-2	.	16	TRBJ2-2	CASSQDSSGGGRELFF	TGTGCCAGCAGCCAAGATTCCAGCGGGGGGGGAAGGGAGCTGTTTTTT
TRBD2	TRBV15	.	16	TRBJ2-7	CATSPLGDGGAYEQYF	TGTGCCACCAGCCCATTGGGGGACGGGGGGGCCTACGAGCAGTACTTC
.	TRBV9	.	14	TRBJ2-1	CASSGSKGHNEQFF	TGTGCCAGCAGCGGGTCGAAGGGGCACAATGAGCAGTTCTTC
TRBD1	TRBV4-3	few	15	TRBJ1-6	CASSREQGGDSPLHF	TGCGCCAGCAGCCGAGAACAGGGGGGAGATTCACCCCTCCACTTT
TRBD1	TRBV5-1	.	13	TRBJ1-1	CASSLGQGAEAFF	TGCGCCAGCAGCTTGGGACAGGGTGCTGAAGCTTTCTTT
TRBD1	TRBV7-6	.	16	TRBJ1-3	CASSLGQGEFGNTIYF	TGTGCCAGCAGCTTGGGACAGGGCGAATTTGGAAACACCATATATTTT
.	TRBV20-1	.	11	TRBJ2-3	CSSTATDTQYF	TGCAGTTCAACAGCAACAGATACGCAGTATTTT
TRBD1	TRBV10-3	few	14	TRBJ1-2	CAISFRDSNYGYTF	TGTGCCATCAGTTTTCGGGACAGTAACTATGGCTACACCTTC
.	TRBV9	.	15	TRBJ2-7	CASSGGPQGSYEQYF	TGTGCCAGCAGCGGAGGTCCTCAGGGATCCTACGAGCAGTACTTC
.	TRBV5-6	once	15	TRBJ1-1	CASSSVGAGETEAFF	TGTGCCAGCAGCTCCGTCGGGGCAGGGGAGACTGAAGCTTTCTTT
.	TRBV7-2	.	14	TRBJ2-7	CASSLSWEAYEQYF	TGTGCCAGCAGCTTATCGTGGGAGGCGTACGAGCAGTACTTC
.	TRBV19	.	14	TRBJ2-5	CASMDRGSQETQYF	TGTGCCAGTATGGACCGGGGATCCCAAGAGACCCAGTACTTC
.	TRBV19	.	15	TRBJ2-4	CASSLGGLTKNIQYF	TGTGCCAGTAGTTTGGGCGGGTTGACCAAAAACATTCAGTACTTC
TRBD2	TRBV5-1	.	17	TRBJ2-3	CASSLAGGLGETDTQYF	TGCGCCAGCAGCTTGGCGGGAGGGCTGGGGGAAACAGATACGCAGTATTTT
TRBD2	TRBV5-4	medium-sized	16	TRBJ2-1	CASSWGAGDGYNEQFF	TGTGCCAGCAGTTGGGGAGCGGGAGATGGGTACAATGAGCAGTTCTTC
.	TRBV6-6	.	16	TRBJ1-5	CASSQRQAYSNQPQHF	TGTGCCAGCAGTCAAAGACAGGCTTATAGCAATCAGCCCCAGCATTTT
.	TRBV5-6	.	15	TRBJ2-2	CASSTGQWSTGELFF	TGTGCCAGCAGCACAGGACAGTGGAGCACCGGGGAGCTGTTTTTT
.	TRBV7-3	.	13	TRBJ2-3	CASSSTQGGTQYF	TGTGCCAGCAGCTCCACTCAGGGCGGTACGCAGTATTTT
.	TRBV10-3	.	11	TRBJ2-2	CAITNGGELFF	TGTGCCATCACAAACGGCGGGGAGCTGTTTTTT
.	TRBV29-1	.	14	TRBJ1-2	CSVEAAGGQLGYTF	TGCAGCGTTGAAGCCGCGGGGGGGCAATTAGGCTACACCTTC
TRBD1	TRBV28	.	14	TRBJ2-7	CASSAGTVPYEQYF	TGTGCCAGCAGCGCCGGGACAGTCCCCTACGAGCAGTACTTC
TRBD1	TRBV5-8	.	15	TRBJ2-3	CASSGDRPSTDTQYF	TGTGCCAGCAGCGGGGACAGACCTAGCACAGATACGCAGTATTTT
.	TRBV28	.	15	TRBJ2-7	CASSFVTGGAYEQYF	TGTGCCAGCAGTTTCGTCACAGGGGGGGCCTACGAGCAGTACTTC
.	TRBV11-3	.	13	TRBJ2-3	CASSRSFTDTQYF	TGTGCCAGCAGTCGTTCTTTTACAGATACGCAGTATTTT
TRBD1	TRBV4-2	.	16	TRBJ1-3	CASSRTGGPSGNTIYF	TGTGCCAGCAGCCGGACAGGGGGCCCCTCTGGAAACACCATATATTTT
TRBD2	TRBV5-1	.	16	TRBJ2-5	CASSYGLAGEQETQYF	TGCGCCAGCAGCTACGGACTAGCGGGAGAACAAGAGACCCAGTACTTC
.	TRBV11-2	.	16	TRBJ1-1	CASSFIMSGVNTEAFF	TGTGCCAGCAGCTTTATTATGAGCGGGGTGAACACTGAAGCTTTCTTT
TRBD1	TRBV7-2	once	15	TRBJ1-1	CASSLKGAQDTEAFF	TGTGCCAGCAGCTTGAAGGGGGCGCAAGACACTGAAGCTTTCTTT
TRBD2	TRBV27	.	19	TRBJ2-3	CASSMLSRTSVLSTDTQYF	TGTGCCAGCAGTATGCTTTCCCGGACTAGCGTACTGAGCACAGATACGCAGTATTTT
.	TRBV21-1	few	11	TRBJ1-2	CASSPSDGYTF	TGTGCCAGCAGCCCATCGGATGGCTACACCTTC
.	TRBV4-3	.	15	TRBJ1-1	CASSQHRVWNTEAFF	TGCGCCAGCAGCCAGCACAGGGTTTGGAACACTGAAGCTTTCTTT
.	TRBV28	.	13	TRBJ2-7	CASRTGLVREQYF	TGTGCCAGCAGGACAGGACTAGTCCGTGAGCAGTACTTC
.	TRBV20-1	.	11	TRBJ2-1	CSASRGNEQFF	TGCAGTGCTAGCAGGGGCAATGAGCAGTTCTTC
.	TRBV7-2	few	13	TRBJ2-5	CASSSQIQETQYF	TGTGCCAGCAGCTCCCAGATACAAGAGACCCAGTACTTC
.	TRBV27	once	14	TRBJ2-3	CASSFQGTTDTQYF	TGTGCCAGCAGTTTCCAGGGGACCACAGATACGCAGTATTTT
.	TRBV5-4	once	15	TRBJ2-3	CASSLGSTSTDTQYF	TGTGCCAGCAGCTTGGGATCTACTAGCACAGATACGCAGTATTTT
TRBD1	TRBV7-9	.	14	TRBJ2-3	CASSLDRDTDTQYF	TGTGCCAGCAGCTTGGACAGGGACACAGATACGCAGTATTTT
TRBD1	TRBV2	.	13	TRBJ1-1	CASNNRGYTEAFF	TGTGCCAGTAATAACAGGGGATACACTGAAGCTTTCTTT
.	TRBV6-5	.	14	TRBJ1-4	CASSSGGSGEKLFF	TGTGCCAGCAGTTCCGGGGGGTCGGGTGAAAAACTGTTTTTT
TRBD2	TRBV5-1	.	18	TRBJ2-7	CASSLGLAGYSPTYEQYF	TGCGCCAGCAGCTTGGGACTAGCGGGGTACTCCCCCACCTACGAGCAGTACTTC
TRBD2	TRBV28	.	17	TRBJ2-3	CASMTSGRAMSTDTQYF	TGTGCCAGCATGACTAGCGGGAGGGCCATGAGCACAGATACGCAGTATTTT
TRBD2	TRBV5-6	few	16	TRBJ2-5	CASSSPGTSGMETQYF	TGTGCCAGCAGCTCCCCCGGGACTAGCGGGATGGAGACCCAGTACTTC